The 12 T cell receptor beta chains listed next were all sequenced from one sample in a study of CD8 T cells in ankylosing spondylitis. TCRdb called the 5' RACE reads again in MiXCR, with one record for every CDR3 protein. The repertoire consists of around 250,000 distinct CDR3 sequences, with about 10% occurring once and the leading ten covering less than 8%. The sample taken for sequencing was blood, either unsorted or a sorted T cell fraction (not recorded which). Every receptor here comes from a male donor with ankylosing spondylitis or in good health (not recorded which).

This clonotype was counted between two and nine times. The chain employs TRBV7-6 and TRBJ2-7; either TRBD1 or TRBD2 may supply D (5 bases each). This CDR3 contains 15 residues. Trimming removed 1 base from V and 7 bases from J, with 17 bases in between. Germline V CDR1 and CDR2: SGHVS, FNYEAQ. The CDR3 DNA is TGTGCCAGCAGCTTAGTCCCCAGGGACGACGAGGAGCAGTACTTC. Its protein is CASSLVPRDDEEQYF.

This clonotype was picked up many times. This chain joins TRBV7-9 and TRBJ1-2, with D possibly TRBD1 on 5 matching bases. Germline V CDR1 and CDR2: SEHNR, FQNEAQ (reference sequence). This CDR3 has 13 residues. Trimming removed 2 bases from V and 6 bases from J, with 10 bases in between. The CDR3 sequence: CASSLRDGDGYTF. The CDR3 nucleotides read TGTGCCAGCAGCTTACGGGACGGAGATGGCTACACCTTC. The entire variable domain, with the rest obtained from reference TRBV7-9 and TRBJ1-2, is as follows: DTGVSQNPRHKITKRGQNVTFRCDPISEHNRLYWYRQTLGQGPEFLTYFQNEAQLEKSRLLSDRFSAERPKGSFSTLEIQRTEQGDSAMYLCASSLRDGDGYTFGSGTRLTVV.

Ten or more counts support this clonotype. The chain links TRBV6-1 to TRBJ2-2; perhaps D is TRBD1 or TRBD2 (5 bases each). Germline V gene sequence: CDR1 MNHNS, CDR2 SASEGT. V lost 7 bases to trimming and J lost 1 base, with 10 bases between them. The CDR3 extends over 14 amino acids. The CDR3 DNA reads as TGTGCCAGCATACGGGGCGAGAACACCGGGGAGCTGTTTTTT. Amino acid sequence: CASIRGENTGELFF.

In the case of this clonotype: Germline is not matched at one junction end, which may reflect a read error. The genes are TRBV12-3 or TRBV12-4 and TRBJ2-2; D is uncertain. The CDR3 contains 12 residues. The CDR3 here is CASSPSTRELFF. The CDR3 DNA reads TGTGCCAGCAGTCCCAGCACCCGGGAGCTGTTTTTT.

This clonotype was observed at least ten times. The chain employs TRBV20-1 and TRBJ2-3; D gene uncertain. The ends were cut back, 1 base at V and 5 bases at J, with 7 bases in the middle. The CDR3 totals 12 residues. Germline V CDR1 and CDR2: DFQATT, SNEGSKA (reference sequence). In DNA, the CDR3 is TGCAGTGCTAGAGGGGGATTAGATACGCAGTATTTT. The encoded protein is CSARGGLDTQYF.

This clonotype was recorded many times. The J gene is TRBJ2-7, the V gene TRBV5-1; weak D call: TRBD2 (5 bases). The CDR3 consists of 13 residues. Trimming took off 4 bases at V and 2 bases at J, with 10 bases between the two ends. CDR1 and CDR2 (germline): SGHRS, YFSETQ. The CDR3 sequence is CASSPSEAYEQYF. For the CDR3, the DNA is TGCGCCAGCAGCCCTTCGGAGGCCTACGAGCAGTACTTC.

This clonotype occurred many times. V usage is TRBV29-1 and J usage is TRBJ2-7, with D perhaps TRBD1 (5 bases). V was cut by 1 base and J by 3 bases, with 16 bases left in between. From germline, CDR1 is SQVTM and CDR2 ANQGSEA. The CDR3 is 15 amino acids. The CDR3 protein is CSVEGGQGSFYEQYF. In nucleotides, the CDR3 is TGCAGCGTTGAAGGTGGGCAGGGCTCCTTCTACGAGCAGTACTTC.

The chain couples TRBV29-1 to TRBJ1-1; D is perhaps TRBD1 (6 bases). The CDR3 has 13 residues. Trimming shortened V by 5 bases and J by 8 bases, and 18 bases separated the two germline ends. Germline CDR1 SQVTM, CDR2 ANQGSEA. CDR3 sequence reads: CSVRASGAPEAFF. The CDR3 DNA follows: TGCAGCGTTCGAGCCTCAGGGGCCCCGGAAGCTTTCTTT.

This clonotype was picked up many times. The genes are TRBV12-3 or TRBV12-4 and TRBJ1-1, with TRBD1 identical over 7 bases. The CDR3 loop spans 13 amino acids. V dropped 8 bases and J dropped 2; count of bases not matched to a gene: 5. CDR3 bases: TGTGCCAGCTCCCGGGACAGTAACACTGAAGCTTTCTTT. Translation: CASSRDSNTEAFF.

This clonotype was counted many times. This chain joins TRBV20-1 and TRBJ2-1; a possible D gene is TRBD1 (6 bases). The germline V gene encodes CDR1 DFQATT and CDR2 SNEGSKA (reference sequence). Trimming took off 1 base at V and 3 bases at J, with 13 bases between the two ends. This CDR3 region has 15 residues. DNA for the CDR3: TGCAGTGCTAGAGCGCAGGGGATGGACTACAATGAGCAGTTCTTC. Translation gives CSARAQGMDYNEQFF.

This clonotype was detected only a few times. CDR3 nucleotides: TGTGCCAGCAGTTCCATGACCCGGGGAGGCCAGCCCCAGCATTTT. It specifies CASSSMTRGGQPQHF. This rearrangement joins TRBV6-5 to TRBJ1-5, with D unclear. The CDR3 extends over 15 amino acids. Germline CDR1 is MNHEY and CDR2 is SVGAGI. Trimming left V 4 bases short and J 7 bases short, with 17 bases between.

This chain links TRBV5-1 with TRBJ2-5; D possibly corresponds to TRBD2 (5 bases). Germline CDR1 is SGHRS and CDR2 is YFSETQ. The V end was cut by 0 bases, the J end by 4 bases, with 13 bases between. The CDR3 loop spans 15 amino acids. CDR3 bases: TGCGCCAGCAGCTTGGTCCGGTTGGGAGCAGAGACCCAGTACTTC. This codes for CASSLVRLGAETQYF.